This T cell receptor beta chain was documented in a study of T cell repertoires in cytomegalovirus infection. Study overall: Public TCR beta signatures indicated both CMV infection and matching HLA type. General study points: Dominating the ex vivo response were TCR beta clonotypes that were CMV-specific and HLA-C-restricted. Individuals carrying CMV plus the relevant HLA were identified by cumulative frequency of public TCR beta families.

TCRdb re-called the reads with MiXCR, one entry per CDR3 protein. The sample has about 450,000 distinct CDR3 sequences, roughly 30% seen once. This clonotype was detected ten times or more. Its antigen is unidentified. This sequence originates from a human donor in good health (CMV status not recorded). Some clones in this sample may be carry-over from other donors' samples. The sample comprised PBMCs.

The CDR3 DNA is TGTGCCAGCAGCTTAGACAGGTTTGGGACTGAAGCTTTCTTT. It codes for CASSLDRFGTEAFF. The chain combines TRBV7-8 with TRBJ1-1, with TRBD1 as a possible D gene (5 bases). With 1 base removed from V and 5 bases from J, the gap between germline ends came to 11 bases. CDR3 length: 14 residues. Germline CDR1 SGHVS, CDR2 FQNEAQ.